This T cell receptor beta chain was sequenced in a study of vaccination and CD4 T cells after COVID-19. Across the study: Vaccination of participants consisted of two doses of either BNT162b2 or mRNA-1273 vaccine.

This clonotype turned up a few times. Its antigen is not known. Indicated treatment: roughly 10-day PBMC culture with coronavirus spike peptide pools or control peptides (ViraFEST assay). Investigators obtained the unexposed donor's CD4+ T cells before the COVID-19 pandemic (2011-2018). It was SARS-CoV-2 S/N and four cold-coronavirus spikes that probed unexposed-donor CD4+ T cells, cells permitting. With the Oncomine TCR Beta short-read assay, DNA from cultured CD4+ T cells was sequenced. MiXCR was run by TCRdb on the PCR reads, yielding one entry per CDR3 protein. Among 6,500 to 9,000 distinct CDR3 sequences listed, roughly 35% were seen once. V lost 2 bases and J lost 5, with 12 bases in between. Germline CDR1 is MNHEY and CDR2 is SVGEGT. This CDR3 comprises 14 residues. The study, taken as a whole, reports: Median numbers of SARS-CoV-2-reactive clonotypes increased from roughly 19 to 38 (not a significant change).

This sequence originates from a human donor in good health. The sequenced sample was CD4+ T cells from blood, cultured in vitro. V gene TRBV6-2 or TRBV6-3 combines with J gene TRBJ1-1; D is uncertain. CDR3 coding DNA: TGTGCCAGCAGTTACGAGGTATCGAAGACTGAAGCTTTCTTT. This encodes CASSYEVSKTEAFF.